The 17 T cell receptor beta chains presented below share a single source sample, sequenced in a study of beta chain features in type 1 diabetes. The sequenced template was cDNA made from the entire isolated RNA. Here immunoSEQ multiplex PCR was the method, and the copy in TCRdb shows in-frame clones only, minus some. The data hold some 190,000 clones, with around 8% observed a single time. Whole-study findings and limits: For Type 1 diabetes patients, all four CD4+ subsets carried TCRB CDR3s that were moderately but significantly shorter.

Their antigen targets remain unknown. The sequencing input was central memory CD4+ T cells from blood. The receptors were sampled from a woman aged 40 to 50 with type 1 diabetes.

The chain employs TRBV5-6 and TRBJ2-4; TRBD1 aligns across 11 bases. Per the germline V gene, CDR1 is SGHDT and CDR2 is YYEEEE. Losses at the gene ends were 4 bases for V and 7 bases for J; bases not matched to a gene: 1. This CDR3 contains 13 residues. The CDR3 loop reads CASSRDRGNIQYF. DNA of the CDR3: TGTGCCAGCAGCCGGGACAGGGGGAACATTCAGTACTTC.

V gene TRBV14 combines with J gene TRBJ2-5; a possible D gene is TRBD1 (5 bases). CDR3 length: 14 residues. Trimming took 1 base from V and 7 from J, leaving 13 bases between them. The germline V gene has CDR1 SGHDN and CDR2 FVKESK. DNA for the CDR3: TGTGCCAGCAGCCAAGCCCAGGGCGGTTGGACCCAGTACTTC. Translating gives CASSQAQGGWTQYF.

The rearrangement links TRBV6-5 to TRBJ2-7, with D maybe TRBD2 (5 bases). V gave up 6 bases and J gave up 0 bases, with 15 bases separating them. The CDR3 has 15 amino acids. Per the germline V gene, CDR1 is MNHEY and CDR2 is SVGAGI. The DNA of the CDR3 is TGTGCCAGCAGGGAGGATGGACGGACCTCCTACGAGCAGTACTTC. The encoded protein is CASREDGRTSYEQYF.

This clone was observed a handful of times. Here the CDR3 DNA reads TGTGCCAGCAGTGGCCAGGTCTACGAGCAGTACTTC. Its translation: CASSGQVYEQYF. The chain couples TRBV2 to TRBJ2-7; no clear D gene. Trimming pared 4 bases from V and 3 bases from J, leaving 7 bases between. There are 12 residues in the CDR3. Germline CDR1 and CDR2: SNHLY and FYNNEI.

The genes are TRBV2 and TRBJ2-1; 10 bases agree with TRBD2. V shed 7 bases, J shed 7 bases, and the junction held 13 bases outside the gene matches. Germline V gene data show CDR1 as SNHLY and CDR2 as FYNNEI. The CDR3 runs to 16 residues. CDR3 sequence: CASTQRASGSWNEQFF. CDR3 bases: TGTGCCAGCACTCAAAGGGCTAGCGGGAGTTGGAATGAGCAGTTCTTC.

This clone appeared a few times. CDR3 coding DNA: TGCGCCAGCAGCTTGGCCCCCGACAGGAACTATGGCTACACCTTC. It encodes CASSLAPDRNYGYTF. J is TRBJ1-2 and V is TRBV5-1; a possible D gene is TRBD1 (6 bases). Trimming shortened V by 0 bases and J by 2 bases, and 11 bases separated the two germline ends. Per the germline V gene, CDR1 is SGHRS and CDR2 is YFSETQ. The length of the CDR3 is 15 residues.

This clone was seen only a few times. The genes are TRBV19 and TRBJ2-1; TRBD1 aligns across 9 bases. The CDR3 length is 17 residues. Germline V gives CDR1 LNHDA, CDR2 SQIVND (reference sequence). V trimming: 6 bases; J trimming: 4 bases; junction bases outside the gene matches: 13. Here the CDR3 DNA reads TGTGCCAGTAGCACCGCGACAGCGGGACAGGGATACAATGAGCAGTTCTTC. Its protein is CASSTATAGQGYNEQFF.

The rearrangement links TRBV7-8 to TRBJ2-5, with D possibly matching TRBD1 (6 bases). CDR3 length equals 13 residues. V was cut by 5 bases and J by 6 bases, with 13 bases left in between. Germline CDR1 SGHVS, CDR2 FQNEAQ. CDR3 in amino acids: CASSTGTGKTQYF. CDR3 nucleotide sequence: TGTGCCAGCAGCACAGGGACCGGGAAGACCCAGTACTTC.

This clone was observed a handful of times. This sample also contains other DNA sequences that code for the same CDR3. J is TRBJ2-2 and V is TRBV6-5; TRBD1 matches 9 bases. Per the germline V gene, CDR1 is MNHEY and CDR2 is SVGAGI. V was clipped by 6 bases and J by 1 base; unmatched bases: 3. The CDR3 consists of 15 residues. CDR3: CASSRQGVNTGELFF. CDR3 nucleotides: TGTGCCAGCAGCCGACAGGGGGTGAACACCGGGGAGCTGTTTTTT.

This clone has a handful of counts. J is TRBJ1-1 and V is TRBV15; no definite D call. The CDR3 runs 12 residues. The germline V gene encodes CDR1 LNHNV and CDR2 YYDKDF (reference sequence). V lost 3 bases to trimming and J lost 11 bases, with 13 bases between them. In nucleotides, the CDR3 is TGTGCCACCAGCAGGGTGGGAGAACGCGCTTTCTTT. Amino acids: CATSRVGERAFF. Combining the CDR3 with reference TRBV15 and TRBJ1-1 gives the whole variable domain DAMVIQNPRYQVTQFGKPVTLSCSQTLNHNVMYWYQQKSSQAPKLLFHYYDKDFNNEADTPDNFQSRRPNTSFCFLDIRSPGLGDTAMYLCATSRVGERAFFGQGTRLTVV.

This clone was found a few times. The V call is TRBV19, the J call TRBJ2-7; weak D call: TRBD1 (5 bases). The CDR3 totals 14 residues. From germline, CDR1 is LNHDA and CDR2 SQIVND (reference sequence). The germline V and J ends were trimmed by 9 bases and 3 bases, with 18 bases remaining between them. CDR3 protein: CASALQIDSYEQYF. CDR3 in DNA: TGTGCCAGCGCGCTACAAATCGACAGCTACGAGCAGTACTTC.

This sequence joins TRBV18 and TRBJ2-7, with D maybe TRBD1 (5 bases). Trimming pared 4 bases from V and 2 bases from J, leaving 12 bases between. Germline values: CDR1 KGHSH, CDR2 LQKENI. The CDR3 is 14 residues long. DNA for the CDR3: TGTGCCAGCTCACGGGCAGGGTCCGCCTACGAGCAGTACTTC. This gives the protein CASSRAGSAYEQYF.

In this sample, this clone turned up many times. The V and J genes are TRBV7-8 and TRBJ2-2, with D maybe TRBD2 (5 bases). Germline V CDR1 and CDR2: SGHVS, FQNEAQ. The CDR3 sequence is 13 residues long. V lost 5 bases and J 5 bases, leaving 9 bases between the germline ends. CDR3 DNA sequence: TGTGCCAGCAGCGTACTAGTGACCGGGGAGCTGTTTTTT. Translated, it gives CASSVLVTGELFF.

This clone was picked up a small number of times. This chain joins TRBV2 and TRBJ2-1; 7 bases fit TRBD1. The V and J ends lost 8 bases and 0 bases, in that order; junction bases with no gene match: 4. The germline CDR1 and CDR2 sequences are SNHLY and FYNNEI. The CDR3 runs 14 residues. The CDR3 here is CASGQESSYNEQFF. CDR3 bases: TGTGCCAGCGGACAGGAGAGCTCCTACAATGAGCAGTTCTTC.

CDR3 sequence (DNA): TGTGCCTGGAACAGGCAAGGCAACTATGGCTACACCTTC. Translated, it gives CAWNRQGNYGYTF. This chain joins TRBV30 and TRBJ1-2; weak D call: TRBD1 (5 bases). V dropped 4 bases and J dropped 2 bases, with 11 bases sitting between them. Germline V gene sequence: CDR1 GTSNPN, CDR2 SVGIG (reference sequence). The CDR3 runs 13 residues.

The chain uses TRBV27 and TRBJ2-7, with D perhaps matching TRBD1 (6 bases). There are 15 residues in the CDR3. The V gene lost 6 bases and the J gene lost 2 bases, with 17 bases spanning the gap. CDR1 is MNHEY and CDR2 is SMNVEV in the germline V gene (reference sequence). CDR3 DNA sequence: TGTGCCAGCAGGCCAAGTGGGACACGCCCCTACGAGCAGTACTTC. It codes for CASRPSGTRPYEQYF.

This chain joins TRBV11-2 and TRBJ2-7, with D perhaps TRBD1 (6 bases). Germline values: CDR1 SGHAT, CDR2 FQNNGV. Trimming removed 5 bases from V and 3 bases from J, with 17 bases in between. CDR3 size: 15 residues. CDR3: CASSPGPGQVYEQYF. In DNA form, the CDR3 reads TGTGCCAGCAGCCCGGGGCCGGGACAAGTCTACGAGCAGTACTTC.